This T cell receptor beta chain emerged from a study of technical replicates of blood from a handful of donors. There are 14 residues in the CDR3. J lost 4 bases, V lost 5 bases, and 8 bases had no gene match. Per the germline V gene, CDR1 is SQVTM and CDR2 is ANQGSEA. Some clones are missing from TCRdb's copy, which holds only in-frame ones; the method was immunoSEQ multiplex PCR. In the table there are some 57,000 clones, under 90% of which are singletons. The gene calls are TRBV29-1 and TRBJ2-7, with 10 bases lining up with TRBD2. This TCR was recovered from a human donor in good health. Some clones in this sample may be carry-over from other donors' samples. Input material: PBMCs. The CDR3 coding sequence is TGCAGCGTTTTCGAGCGGGAGGGCCGATACGAGCAGTACTTC. The encoded protein is CSVFEREGRYEQYF.